What follows describes a single TCR beta chain. As yet, its antigen is unknown. In the original analysis: Researchers built a distant-metastasis classifier for papillary thyroid cancer that drew on CDR3 differences across clinicopathological groups. TCRdb re-processed the PCR reads through MiXCR. V and J calls and clone size were set by TCRdb, not the authors. The sample lists tens of thousands of clones; around 15% were seen once. Trimming took off 6 bases at V and 4 bases at J, with 23 bases between the two ends. This CDR3 spans 17 amino acids. CDR1 MNHEY and CDR2 SVGAGI come from the germline V gene. The data were taken from a study of metastatic and nonmetastatic thyroid tumors. Looking at the study overall: The comparison covered peripheral blood and tumor or nodule tissue in malignant and benign thyroid patients.

Regarding the study as a whole: Malignant thyroid tumors reportedly exceeded benign nodules significantly in TCR beta diversity, with the difference appearing in blood and tumor.

Patients were all untreated before their thyroid surgery. The specimen was blood. This clonotype was sampled from a male donor with papillary thyroid cancer or a benign thyroid nodule (not recorded which). Some clones in this sample may be carry-over from other donors' samples. This chain joins TRBV6-5 and TRBJ2-3, with TRBD2 as a possible D gene (6 bases). CDR3: CASSNKGDGSGADTQYF. The DNA of the CDR3 is TGTGCCAGCAGCAACAAAGGGGACGGGAGTGGTGCAGATACGCAGTATTTT.